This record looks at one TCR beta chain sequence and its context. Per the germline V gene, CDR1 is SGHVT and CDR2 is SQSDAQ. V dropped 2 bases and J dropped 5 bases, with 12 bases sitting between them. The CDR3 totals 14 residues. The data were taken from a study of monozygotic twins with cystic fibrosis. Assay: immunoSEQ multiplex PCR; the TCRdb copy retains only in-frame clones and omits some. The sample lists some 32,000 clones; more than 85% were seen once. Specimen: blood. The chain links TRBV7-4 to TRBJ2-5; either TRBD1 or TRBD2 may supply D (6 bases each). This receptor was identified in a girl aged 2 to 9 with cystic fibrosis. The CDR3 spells CASSLRGRSETQYF. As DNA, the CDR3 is TGTGCCAGCAGCTTACGGGGGCGTTCGGAGACCCAGTACTTC. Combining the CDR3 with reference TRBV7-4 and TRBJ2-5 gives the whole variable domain GAGVSQSPRYKVAKRGRDVALRCDSISGHVTLYWYRQTLGQGSEVLTYSQSDAQRDKSGRPSGRFSAERPERSVSTLKIQRTEQGDSAVYLCASSLRGRSETQYFGPGTRLLVL.